These 3 T cell receptor beta chains were all obtained from the same sample, sequenced in a study of early T cells in non-severe SARS-CoV-2 infection. TCRdb re-called the 5' RACE reads with MiXCR, one entry per CDR3 protein. Of tens of thousands of distinct CDR3 sequences listed, roughly 15% are singletons. The material was whole blood, obtained at baseline. The receptor set was obtained from an adult who was a healthcare worker with PCR-confirmed SARS-CoV-2 infection or an uninfected control (not recorded which).

This clonotype was recorded a few times. The V call is TRBV12-3 or TRBV12-4, the J call TRBJ2-1, with TRBD2 matching over 12 bases. The CDR3 is 16 residues long. V was pared by 8 bases and J by 8 bases, with 13 bases of the junction left unmatched. This CDR3 reads CASVPRRTSGIDEQFF. In DNA, the CDR3 is TGTGCCAGCGTACCGCGCCGGACTAGCGGGATCGATGAGCAGTTCTTC.

This clonotype was detected only a few times. The chain employs TRBV20-1 and TRBJ2-7, with TRBD2 as a possible D gene (6 bases). V was shortened by 4 bases and J by 4 bases, with 17 bases between the two germline ends. Germline loops: CDR1 DFQATT, CDR2 SNEGSKA (reference sequence). The CDR3 has 14 amino acids. The CDR3 protein is CSAKAPAGSYEQYF. The CDR3, as DNA: TGCAGTGCTAAAGCCCCGGCGGGGTCATACGAGCAGTACTTC.

This clonotype came up a few times. The chain joins TRBV4-1 to TRBJ1-4, with a possible D match to TRBD1 (5 bases). CDR3 length equals 17 residues. Germline lookup yields CDR1 MGHRA and CDR2 YSYEKL. The germline V and J ends were trimmed by 0 bases and 0 bases, with 11 bases remaining between them. This CDR3 reads CASSQEGPLTTNEKLFF. The CDR3 region has the DNA TGCGCCAGCAGCCAAGAGGGACCTCTCACAACTAATGAAAAACTGTTTTTT.